This TCR beta chain was retrieved from a study of shared T cell receptors in the human thymus. The repertoire was sequenced with immunoSEQ multiplex PCR; TCRdb's copy has only in-frame clones and lacks some. The sample records 700,000 to 750,000 clones, 80% to 90% being singletons. Germline V lookup: CDR1 SGDLS, CDR2 YYNGEE. The CDR3 consists of 14 residues. Trimming stripped 3 bases from V and 5 bases from J, with 11 bases between. These data were also filed under a second study, of human thymus T cells. As that study records: Corrective surgery for congenital heart defects was being performed on the healthy Finnish infants who served as donors. Thymus was obtained from resections taken during corrective heart surgery. V and J gene usage appeared biased in thymic and blood repertoires. Among unrelated individuals, related research reported thymic repertoires that overlapped highly.

The receptor comes from a girl in the first two years of life with a congenital heart defect. This rearrangement joins TRBV9 to TRBJ2-2; D is unclear. Material: thymocytes. The DNA for the CDR3 is TGTGCCAGCAGCGGAACTATGGTTACCGGGGAGCTGTTTTTT. It yields the protein CASSGTMVTGELFF.